This T cell receptor beta chain was documented in a study of response to subunit inactivated influenza vaccine. V shed 3 bases and J shed 6 bases, with 26 bases lying between them. Germline V gives CDR1 ENHRY, CDR2 SYGVKD. This CDR3 is 19 amino acids long. This clonotype was recorded at least ten times. Its antigen is not known. Study-level results: It was the authors' suggestion that each seasonal influenza vaccination recruits few new T cells.

TCRdb passed the RT-PCR reads through MiXCR, listing each CDR3 protein once. In the table there are just over 300,000 distinct CDR3 sequences, less than 25% of which are singletons. The chain has TRBV10-3 and TRBJ2-2, with D perhaps TRBD1 (5 bases). This TCR came from a man in his fifties or sixties who received an inactivated influenza vaccine. The sequencing used PBMCs from blood, collected about 20 months after vaccination. The CDR3 DNA sequence: TGTGCCATCAGTGATTGGCAGGGTCGTCCCACCCTCGGCGCCGGGGAGCTGTTTTTT. This encodes CAISDWQGRPTLGAGELFF.